One sample yielded the 27 T cell receptor beta chains listed below, sequenced in a study of T-cell memory formation after mild COVID-19. One entry per CDR3 protein results from TCRdb running MiXCR on the 5' RACE reads. The sample consists of around 300,000 distinct CDR3 sequences, roughly 21% of them appearing once. The sequencing input was PBMCs or a T cell subset sorted from them (not recorded which). All receptors come from a man aged 18 to 30 who had mild COVID-19 (a few samples of this study predate the infection). Cell type and time point are not known.

This CDR3 reads CASSLALARSSDTGELFF. The CDR3, as DNA: TGTGCCAGCAGCTTAGCCCTGGCCCGAAGCTCAGACACCGGGGAGCTGTTTTTT. The rearrangement uses TRBV7-3 and TRBJ2-2; D not resolved. The length of the CDR3 is 18 residues. Deletions cut 2 bases from V and 3 bases from J, with 19 bases between. The V gene's germline CDR1 is SGHTA and CDR2 FQGTGA. The entire variable domain, with the rest obtained from reference TRBV7-3 and TRBJ2-2, is as follows: GAGVSQTPSNKVTEKGKYVELRCDPISGHTALYWYRQSLGQGPEFLIYFQGTGAADDSGLPNDRFFAVRPEGSVSTLKIQRTERGDSAVYLCASSLALARSSDTGELFFGEGSRLTVL.

Ten or more counts support this clonotype. The chain has TRBV9 and TRBJ1-1; weak D call: TRBD1 (6 bases). The CDR3 contains 14 residues. Trimming left V 3 bases short and J 2 bases short, with 11 bases between. Germline-derived CDR1 and CDR2 are SGDLS and YYNGEE. The CDR3 protein is CASSAGGGNTEAFF. The CDR3 coding sequence is TGTGCCAGCAGCGCGGGGGGCGGAAACACTGAAGCTTTCTTT.

V gene TRBV6-5 combines with J gene TRBJ1-2; unclear D gene. Germline CDR1 is MNHEY and CDR2 is SVGAGI. This CDR3 region has 15 residues. Trimming removed 2 bases at V and 0 bases at J, with 10 bases between. CDR3 nucleotides: TGTGCCAGCAGTTACGGAGGGCGAGCTAACTATGGCTACACCTTC. Translating gives CASSYGGRANYGYTF.

This clonotype was found a few times. J is TRBJ2-3 and V is TRBV4-3; 10 bases map to TRBD2. With V trimmed by 2 bases and J by 2 bases, 4 bases remained unmatched. The CDR3 length is 16 residues. Looked up from germline, CDR1 is LGHNA and CDR2 is YSLEER. CDR3 nucleotide sequence: TGCGCCAGCAGCCAAATCCTAGCGGGGGTCACAGATACGCAGTATTTT. It encodes CASSQILAGVTDTQYF.

A few counts support this clonotype. The rearrangement uses TRBV7-2 and TRBJ1-6; D gene unclear. This CDR3 is 14 amino acids long. Trimming removed 1 base at V and 9 bases at J, with 10 bases between. Germline loops: CDR1 SGHTA, CDR2 FQGNSA. The CDR3 sequence is CASSLEGIGSPLHF. As DNA, the CDR3 is TGTGCCAGCAGCTTAGAAGGGATCGGTTCACCCCTCCACTTT.

This clonotype occurred a few times. The rearrangement joins TRBV5-6 to TRBJ1-1; a possible D gene is TRBD1 (6 bases). Trimming left V 3 bases short and J 10 bases short, with 19 bases between. The CDR3 runs 14 residues. Germline CDR1 SGHDT, CDR2 YYEEEE. CDR3 DNA: TGTGCCAGCAGCTCGGGGGCCCTGAATAACGTAGCTTTCTTT. Residues: CASSSGALNNVAFF. Combining the CDR3 with reference TRBV5-6 and TRBJ1-1 gives the whole variable domain DAGVTQSPTHLIKTRGQQVTLRCSPKSGHDTVSWYQQALGQGPQFIFQYYEEEERQRGNFPDRFSGHQFPNYSSELNVNALLLGDSALYLCASSSGALNNVAFFGQGTRLTVV.

This clonotype was counted ten times or more. This chain connects TRBV12-3 or TRBV12-4 to TRBJ2-2; D call uncertain. This CDR3 region has 12 residues. Trimming left V 3 bases short and J 5 bases short, with 4 bases between. The CDR3 here is CASSFETGELFF. The CDR3 coding sequence is TGTGCCAGCAGTTTTGAGACCGGGGAGCTGTTTTTT.

The chain uses TRBV13 and TRBJ1-2; 7 bases align to TRBD1. Germline V CDR1 and CDR2: PRHDT, FYEKMQ (reference sequence). The CDR3 totals 13 residues. The junction had 8 bases not matched to a gene; V was cut back by 5 bases and J by 8 bases. CDR3 bases: TGTGCCAGCAGCCCCAGGGGGACTCCGGGCTACACCTTC. Amino acids: CASSPRGTPGYTF.

This clonotype was counted ten times or more. The V gene is TRBV4-1, the J gene TRBJ1-2; D gene uncertain. Trimming removed 0 bases at V and 4 bases at J, with 9 bases between. The CDR3 is 14 residues long. Germline CDR1 MGHRA, CDR2 YSYEKL. This chain's CDR3 is CASSQDPGSYGYTF. The CDR3 region has the DNA TGCGCCAGCAGCCAAGATCCCGGTAGCTATGGCTACACCTTC.

The rearrangement uses TRBV7-8 and TRBJ1-1; D is ambiguous. Trimming took off 2 bases at V and 6 bases at J, with 10 bases between the two ends. The CDR3 has 13 residues. The V gene's germline CDR1 is SGHVS and CDR2 FQNEAQ. The CDR3 spells CASSLYSTAEAFF. CDR3 DNA sequence: TGTGCCAGCAGCTTATACTCTACGGCTGAAGCTTTCTTT.

J is TRBJ1-2 and V is TRBV6-5; D might be TRBD1 (5 bases). Trimming cost V 1 base and J 8 bases, with 8 bases left between them. The CDR3 is 12 amino acids. The germline V gene has CDR1 MNHEY and CDR2 SVGAGI. The CDR3 spells CASSYWRGGYTF. The CDR3 bases are TGTGCCAGCAGTTACTGGCGGGGGGGCTACACCTTC.

The chain has TRBV4-1 and TRBJ2-2, with a possible D match to TRBD1 (5 bases). Trimming shortened V by 0 bases and J by 4 bases, and 12 bases separated the two germline ends. Germline-derived CDR1 and CDR2 are MGHRA and YSYEKL. The CDR3 has 16 residues. CDR3 DNA sequence: TGCGCCAGCAGCCAAGACCGCAGGGCTGGCACCGGGGAGCTGTTTTTT. Its translation: CASSQDRRAGTGELFF.

This chain uses TRBV4-2 with TRBJ2-3, with D unclear. Trimming pared 1 base from V and 0 bases from J, leaving 11 bases between. CDR1 is LGHNA, CDR2 YNFKEQ, per germline. The CDR3 consists of 16 residues. The CDR3 DNA sequence: TGTGCCAGCAGCCAAGTCTCCAGAGCTAGCACAGATACGCAGTATTTT. Translating it yields CASSQVSRASTDTQYF.

This chain links TRBV6-2 or TRBV6-3 with TRBJ2-7; TRBD1 might be the D (5 bases). The CDR3 extends over 12 amino acids. V shed 7 bases and J shed 7 bases, with 14 bases lying between them. The germline gives CDR1 MNHEY, CDR2 SVGEGT. CDR3 protein: CASTTVLGEQYV. CDR3 DNA: TGTGCCAGCACGACAGTTCTTGGAGAGCAGTACGTC.

The chain joins TRBV3-1 to TRBJ2-3; 7 bases match TRBD2. Looked up from germline, CDR1 is LGHDT and CDR2 is YNNKEL (reference sequence). This CDR3 has 13 residues. V shed 9 bases, J shed 1 base, and the junction held 4 bases outside the gene matches. The CDR3 region is CASSGRGTDTQYF. CDR3 DNA sequence: TGTGCCAGTTCGGGGAGGGGCACAGATACGCAGTATTTT.

The sample holds a few counts of this clonotype. DNA for the CDR3: TGTGCCAGCAGCTTGGGAGAATTCGTACAGCCCCAGCATTTT. Protein: CASSLGEFVQPQHF. V usage is TRBV6-2 or TRBV6-3 and J usage is TRBJ1-5; D is undetermined. CDR1 and CDR2 (germline): MNHEY, SVGEGT. V lost 6 bases, J lost 7 bases, and 16 bases lay in between. The CDR3 has 14 residues.

V and J are TRBV5-8 and TRBJ1-1; TRBD1 agrees at 7 bases. With 5 bases clipped from V and 11 bases from J, the junction kept 12 bases outside the gene matches. CDR1 SGHTS and CDR2 YDEGEE come from the germline V gene. The CDR3 is 13 amino acids. The CDR3 DNA reads TGTGCCAGCAGTTCGGGACAGAGGCGTGGTGCTTTCTTT. Translating it yields CASSSGQRRGAFF.

This clonotype has only a few counts. The chain employs TRBV19 and TRBJ2-7; 11 bases fit TRBD1. The germline CDR1 and CDR2 sequences are LNHDA and SQIVND (reference sequence). The CDR3 totals 13 residues. V trimming: 6 bases; J trimming: 7 bases; junction bases outside the gene matches: 5. The CDR3 loop reads CASRRTGGSEQYV. CDR3 bases: TGTGCCAGTAGAAGGACAGGGGGCAGTGAGCAGTACGTC.

This clonotype was recorded many times. For the CDR3, the DNA is TGTGCCAGCAGTTTAGCGGGCAACTCCTACAATGAGCAGTTCTTC. Translating it yields CASSLAGNSYNEQFF. The chain recombines TRBV12-3 or TRBV12-4 with TRBJ2-1, with D hard to call. V lost 0 bases and J 0 bases, leaving 6 bases between the germline ends. The CDR3 totals 15 residues.

This rearrangement joins TRBV6-2 or TRBV6-3 to TRBJ2-1; D may correspond to TRBD1 or TRBD2 (6 bases each). The ends were cut back, 5 bases at V and 9 bases at J, with 14 bases in the middle. The CDR3 spans 13 residues. From germline, CDR1 is MNHEY and CDR2 SVGEGT. CDR3 sequence: CASSVPGAGEQFF. The CDR3, as DNA: TGTGCCAGCAGTGTTCCGGGGGCGGGTGAGCAGTTCTTC.

The gene calls are TRBV10-2 and TRBJ2-7, with 12 bases fitting TRBD1. CDR3 length equals 16 residues. CDR1 is WSHSY, CDR2 SAAADI, per germline. The CDR3 is CAVASGRGTGGFEQYV. In DNA, the CDR3 is TGCGCGGTCGCCAGCGGCCGCGGGACAGGGGGCTTCGAGCAGTACGTC.

The chain is built from TRBV20-1 and TRBJ1-1; 9 bases agree with TRBD1. The CDR3 length is 16 residues. The germline V gene encodes CDR1 DFQATT and CDR2 SNEGSKA (reference sequence). J gave up 1 base and V 6 bases, and 12 bases lay outside the gene matches. The CDR3 DNA reads TGCAGTGCACCGGACCGGGACAGGGATGGGAACACTGAAGCTTTCTTT. It translates to CSAPDRDRDGNTEAFF.

Notes on this clonotype: No conserved phenylalanine or tryptophan ends this CDR3, so it is likely a read error. V usage is TRBV11-2 and J usage is TRBJ2-5, with 11 nucleotides matching TRBD2. The germline gives CDR1 SGHAT, CDR2 FQNNGV. The CDR3 runs 14 residues. J gave up 5 bases and V 3 bases, and 2 bases lay outside the gene matches. In DNA form, the CDR3 reads TGTGCCAGCAGCTTTAGCGGGGGGGCGGAGACCCAGTACTTA. Its protein product is CASSFSGGAETQYL.

This sequence joins TRBV4-1 and TRBJ2-2; possibly TRBD1 or TRBD2 for D (6 bases each). Germline V lookup: CDR1 MGHRA, CDR2 YSYEKL. Trimming removed 6 bases from V and 1 base from J, with 12 bases in between. This CDR3 has 15 amino acids. The CDR3 coding sequence is TGCGCCAGCAGAGGGGGACTGGTGAACACCGGGGAGCTGTTTTTT. This gives the protein CASRGGLVNTGELFF.

This chain's CDR3 is CASSVGDRMNTEAFF. CDR3 sequence (DNA): TGTGCCAGCAGCGTAGGGGACAGGATGAACACTGAAGCTTTCTTT. The rearrangement links TRBV9 to TRBJ1-1, with TRBD1 matching 8 bases. The germline V gene has CDR1 SGDLS and CDR2 YYNGEE. The CDR3 spans 15 residues. V gave up 0 bases and J gave up 0 bases; unmatched junction bases: 1.

This clonotype was counted a few times. The J gene is TRBJ2-7, the V gene TRBV4-1; 7 bases agree with TRBD1. Germline values: CDR1 MGHRA, CDR2 YSYEKL. The J segment lost 3 bases and the V segment lost 4 bases, leaving 3 bases of the junction unmatched. CDR3 length: 13 residues. This CDR3 is CASSPTGNYEQYF. CDR3 coding DNA: TGCGCCAGCAGCCCGACAGGGAACTACGAGCAGTACTTC.

This clonotype was observed many times. The chain joins TRBV5-1 to TRBJ1-4, with D perhaps matching TRBD1 (5 bases). Looked up from germline, CDR1 is SGHRS and CDR2 is YFSETQ. The CDR3 is 15 amino acids. Deletions cut 3 bases from V and 8 bases from J, with 17 bases between. CDR3 region: CASSYLGVSREKLFF. In DNA, the CDR3 is TGCGCCAGCAGCTACTTGGGGGTGTCGCGGGAAAAACTGTTTTTT. The full variable domain, completed using reference TRBV5-1 and TRBJ1-4, is KAGVTQTPRYLIKTRGQQVTLSCSPISGHRSVSWYQQTPGQGLQFLFEYFSETQRNKGNFPGRFSGRQFSNSRSEMNVSTLELGDSALYLCASSYLGVSREKLFFGSGTQLSVL.